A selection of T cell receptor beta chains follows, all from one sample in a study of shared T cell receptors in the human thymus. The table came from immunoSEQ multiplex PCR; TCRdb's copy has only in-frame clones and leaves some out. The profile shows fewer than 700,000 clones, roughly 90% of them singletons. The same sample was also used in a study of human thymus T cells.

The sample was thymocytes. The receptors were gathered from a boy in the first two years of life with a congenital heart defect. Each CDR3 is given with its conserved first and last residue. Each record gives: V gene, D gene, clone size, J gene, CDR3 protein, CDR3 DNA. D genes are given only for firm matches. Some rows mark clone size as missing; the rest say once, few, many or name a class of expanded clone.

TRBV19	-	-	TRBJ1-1	CASKGGRLNTEAFF	TGTGCCAGTAAAGGGGGACGGCTGAACACTGAAGCTTTCTTT
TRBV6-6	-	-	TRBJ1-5	CASSSGGGGNQPQHF	TGTGCCAGCAGCTCCGGGGGGGGCGGCAATCAGCCCCAGCATTTT
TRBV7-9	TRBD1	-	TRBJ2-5	CASSFGQGQRETQYF	TGTGCCAGCAGCTTCGGACAGGGGCAGAGAGAGACCCAGTACTTC
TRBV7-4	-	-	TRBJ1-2	CASSSSGQNLYGYTF	TGTGCCAGCAGCTCCTCCGGACAGAACCTATATGGCTACACCTTC
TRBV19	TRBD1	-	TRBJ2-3	CASSILDRGRPDTQYF	TGTGCCAGTAGTATCCTGGACAGGGGGAGACCAGATACGCAGTATTTT
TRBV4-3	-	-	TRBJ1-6	CASSQGGGKRSPLHF	TGCGCCAGCAGCCAAGGGGGAGGGAAACGGTCACCCCTCCACTTT
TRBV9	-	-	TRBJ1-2	CASSVNPEAENYGYTF	TGTGCCAGCAGCGTAAACCCGGAGGCCGAGAACTATGGCTACACCTTC
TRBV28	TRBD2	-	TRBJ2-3	CASSTAGGTTNTQYF	TGTGCCAGCAGTACAGCGGGAGGGACCACAAATACGCAGTATTTT
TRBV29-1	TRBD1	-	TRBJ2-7	CSVEATDRAADGQYF	TGCAGCGTTGAAGCTACGGACAGGGCAGCCGATGGGCAGTACTTC
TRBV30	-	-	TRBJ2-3	CACSMRTSTDTQYF	TGTGCCTGCAGTATGCGGACTAGCACAGATACGCAGTATTTT
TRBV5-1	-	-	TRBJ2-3	CASSSGTVRDTDTQYF	TGCGCCAGCAGCTCGGGAACCGTAAGGGACACAGATACGCAGTATTTT
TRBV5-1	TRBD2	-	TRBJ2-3	CASSLTGRGTDTQYF	TGCGCCAGCAGCTTGACCGGGAGGGGGACAGATACGCAGTATTTT
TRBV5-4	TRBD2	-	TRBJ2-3	CASSHKRGRAGVTDTQYF	TGTGCCAGCAGCCACAAAAGAGGACGGGCGGGAGTGACAGATACGCAGTATTTT
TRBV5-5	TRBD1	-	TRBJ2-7	CASSLAWDSHHEQYF	TGTGCCAGCAGCTTGGCCTGGGACAGTCACCACGAGCAGTACTTC
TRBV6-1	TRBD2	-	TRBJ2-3	CASSEFPLAGVADTQYF	TGTGCCAGCAGTGAATTTCCCCTAGCGGGAGTGGCAGATACGCAGTATTTT
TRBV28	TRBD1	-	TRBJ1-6	CASRAGTGLWAESYSPLHF	TGTGCCAGCAGAGCCGGGACAGGGCTTTGGGCCGAATCTTATTCACCCCTCCACTTT
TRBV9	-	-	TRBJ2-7	CASGYSGEQYF	TGTGCCAGCGGCTATAGCGGCGAGCAGTACTTC
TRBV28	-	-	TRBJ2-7	CASSLTTRLGPCPEQYF	TGTGCCAGCAGTTTGACTACTCGGCTCGGCCCCTGTCCCGAGCAGTACTTC
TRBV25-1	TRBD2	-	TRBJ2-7	CASSGGLAGENF	TGTGCCAGCAGTGGGGGACTAGCGGGAGAAAACTTC
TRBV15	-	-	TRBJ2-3	CATSSGWQGTDTQYF	TGTGCCACCAGCTCCGGATGGCAGGGGACAGATACGCAGTATTTT
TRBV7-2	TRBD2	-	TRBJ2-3	CASSLARTSGVGTDTQYF	TGTGCCAGCAGCTTAGCCCGGACTAGCGGGGTGGGCACAGATACGCAGTATTTT
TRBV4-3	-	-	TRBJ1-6	CASSQDSDRRSPLHF	TGCGCCAGCAGCCAAGATTCCGACAGGAGATCACCCCTCCACTTT
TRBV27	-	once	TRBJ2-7	CASILTPTSSYEQYF	TGTGCCAGCATCCTTACACCTACTAGCTCCTACGAGCAGTACTTC
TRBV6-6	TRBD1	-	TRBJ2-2	CASSYGQGDTGELFF	TGTGCCAGCAGTTACGGACAGGGCGACACCGGGGAGCTGTTTTTT
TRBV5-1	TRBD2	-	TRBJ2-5	CASSVGDGLAGNQETQYF	TGCGCCAGCAGTGTTGGTGACGGACTAGCGGGGAACCAAGAGACCCAGTACTTC
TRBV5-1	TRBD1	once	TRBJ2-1	CASSPGQGNEQFF	TGCGCCAGCAGCCCCGGACAGGGCAATGAGCAGTTCTTC
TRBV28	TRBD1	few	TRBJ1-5	CASSPGTGGLWQPQHF	TGTGCCAGCAGTCCTGGGACAGGGGGCTTGTGGCAGCCCCAGCATTTT
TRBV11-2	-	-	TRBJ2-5	CASSARVETQYF	TGTGCCAGCAGCGCGAGGGTGGAGACCCAGTACTTC
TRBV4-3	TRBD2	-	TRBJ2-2	CASSRSGGANTGELFF	TGCGCCAGCAGCCGTAGCGGGGGAGCGAACACCGGGGAGCTGTTTTTT
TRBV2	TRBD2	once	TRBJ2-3	CASDEGTSGRPGTQYF	TGTGCCAGCGATGAGGGGACTAGCGGGAGGCCTGGTACGCAGTATTTT
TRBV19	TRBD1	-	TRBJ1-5	CASTCLDRGNQPQHF	TGTGCCAGTACCTGCCTGGACAGGGGCAATCAGCCCCAGCATTTT
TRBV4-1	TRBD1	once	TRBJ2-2	CASSQDRDRPTGELFF	TGCGCCAGCAGCCAGGATAGGGACAGGCCCACCGGGGAGCTGTTTTTT
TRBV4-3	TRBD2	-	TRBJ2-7	CASSHGGRARAEQYF	TGCGCCAGCAGCCACGGCGGGAGGGCCCGGGCCGAGCAGTACTTC
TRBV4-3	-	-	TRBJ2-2	CASSLGLGNTGELFF	TGCGCCAGCAGCCTAGGACTGGGAAACACCGGGGAGCTGTTTTTT
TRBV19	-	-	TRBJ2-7	CASGRDFPPEQYF	TGTGCCAGTGGACGGGACTTCCCGCCCGAGCAGTACTTC
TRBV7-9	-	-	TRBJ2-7	CASSSSLGAHGQYF	TGTGCCAGCAGCTCCTCACTAGGAGCACACGGGCAGTACTTC
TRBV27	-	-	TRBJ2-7	CASSLRPQGFPYEQYF	TGTGCCAGCAGTTTACGACCACAGGGTTTCCCCTACGAGCAGTACTTC
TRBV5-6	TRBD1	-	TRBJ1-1	CASSSGQEGWVGAFF	TGTGCCAGCAGCTCTGGACAGGAGGGGTGGGTGGGAGCTTTCTTT
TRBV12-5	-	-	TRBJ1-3	CASGLVAPPQGLGNTIYF	TGTGCTAGTGGTTTGGTAGCCCCCCCACAGGGCCTTGGAAACACCATATATTTT
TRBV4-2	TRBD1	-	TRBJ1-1	CASSECVGQGEERANTEAFF	TGTGCCAGCAGTGAGTGTGTGGGACAGGGGGAAGAGAGGGCGAACACTGAAGCTTTCTTT
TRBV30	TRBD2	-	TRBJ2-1	CAWSDMKSAGRAGDEQFF	TGTGCCTGGAGTGACATGAAGAGCGCGGGGAGGGCCGGGGATGAGCAGTTCTTC
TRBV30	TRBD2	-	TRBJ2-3	CAWGRRLAGYTDTQYF	TGTGCCTGGGGCCGGCGGCTAGCGGGATATACAGATACGCAGTATTTT
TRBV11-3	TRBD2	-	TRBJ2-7	CASRATSDSYEQYF	TGTGCCAGCAGGGCGACTAGCGACTCCTACGAGCAGTACTTC
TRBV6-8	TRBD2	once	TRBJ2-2	CASSPRFLAGVTGELFF	TGTGCCAGCAGTCCCCGTTTCCTAGCGGGAGTGACCGGGGAGCTGTTTTTT
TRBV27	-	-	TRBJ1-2	CARQGPGYTF	TGTGCCAGACAGGGTCCTGGCTACACCTTC
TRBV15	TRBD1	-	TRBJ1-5	CATSTSTGQGQPQHF	TGTGCCACCAGCACTTCAACGGGACAGGGACAGCCCCAGCATTTT
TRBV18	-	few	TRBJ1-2	CASSPHQGGVGGYTF	TGTGCCAGCTCACCACATCAGGGCGGTGTTGGGGGCTACACCTTC
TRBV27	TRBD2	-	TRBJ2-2	CASSLKGGSTGELFF	TGTGCCAGCAGTTTAAAGGGCGGGAGCACCGGGGAGCTGTTTTTT
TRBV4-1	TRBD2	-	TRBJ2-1	CASSQEGRREAPHNDNEQFF	TGCGCCAGCAGCCAAGAGGGAAGGCGGGAGGCCCCTCATAACGACAATGAGCAGTTCTTC
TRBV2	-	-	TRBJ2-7	CASNDLPYEQYF	TGTGCCAGCAATGACCTTCCCTACGAGCAGTACTTC
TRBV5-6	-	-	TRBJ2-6	CASSAGQTGANVLTF	TGTGCCAGCAGCGCGGGACAGACTGGGGCCAACGTCCTGACTTTC
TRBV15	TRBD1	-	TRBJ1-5	CATSRASDRDPQPQHF	TGTGCCACCAGCAGAGCCAGCGACAGGGACCCTCAGCCCCAGCATTTT
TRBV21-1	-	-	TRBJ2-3	CASSKRASGLDTQYF	TGTGCCAGCAGCAAAAGGGCTAGCGGGCTAGATACGCAGTATTTT
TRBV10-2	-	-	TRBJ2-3	CASRRALRGPDTQYF	TGCGCCAGCAGAAGGGCGCTGCGGGGGCCAGATACGCAGTATTTT
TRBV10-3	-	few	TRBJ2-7	CAIMSPPQGGYYEQYF	TGTGCCATCATGAGCCCACCGCAGGGGGGATACTACGAGCAGTACTTC
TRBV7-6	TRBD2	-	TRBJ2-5	CASSGTSDEEETQYF	TGTGCCAGCAGCGGGACTAGCGACGAGGAAGAGACCCAGTACTTC
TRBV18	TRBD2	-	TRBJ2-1	CASSPRGSDFSGRLRNEQFF	TGTGCCAGCTCACCAAGGGGGTCCGACTTTAGCGGGAGATTACGCAATGAGCAGTTCTTC
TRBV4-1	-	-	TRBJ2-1	CASSQEGVGNEQFF	TGCGCCAGCAGCCAAGAGGGAGTTGGGAATGAGCAGTTCTTC